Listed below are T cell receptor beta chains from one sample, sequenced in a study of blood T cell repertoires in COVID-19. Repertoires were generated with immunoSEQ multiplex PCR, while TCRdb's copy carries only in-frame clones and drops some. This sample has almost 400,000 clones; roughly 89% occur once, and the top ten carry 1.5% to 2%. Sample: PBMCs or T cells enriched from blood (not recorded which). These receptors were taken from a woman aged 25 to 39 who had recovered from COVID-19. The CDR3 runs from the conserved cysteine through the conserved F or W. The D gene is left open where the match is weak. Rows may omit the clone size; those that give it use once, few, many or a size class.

CDR3: CASSVSGGESDEQYF
DNA: TGTGCCAGCTCAGTCAGCGGGGGGGAATCAGACGAGCAGTACTTC
V: TRBV18
size: once
D: TRBD2
J: TRBJ2-7

CDR3: CAISDRVESTDTQYF
DNA: TGTGCCATCAGCGACAGGGTGGAAAGCACAGATACGCAGTATTTT
V: TRBV10-3
size: .
D: TRBD1
J: TRBJ2-3

CDR3: CASSRTGEDTEAFF
DNA: TGTGCCAGCAGCCGTACAGGGGAGGACACTGAAGCTTTCTTT
V: TRBV5-6
size: .
D: TRBD1
J: TRBJ1-1

CDR3: CASRDRASLDEQFF
DNA: TGTGCCAGCAGAGACAGGGCTTCGTTAGATGAGCAGTTCTTC
V: TRBV6-6
size: .
D: TRBD1
J: TRBJ2-1

CDR3: CASRDRGSAGELFF
DNA: TGTGCCAGCAGGGACAGGGGTTCGGCCGGGGAGCTGTTTTTT
V: TRBV27
size: .
D: TRBD1
J: TRBJ2-2

CDR3: CASRHPPDSKNTEAFF
DNA: TGTGCCAGCAGGCATCCCCCAGACAGCAAGAACACTGAAGCTTTCTTT
V: TRBV11-1
size: once
D: .
J: TRBJ1-1

CDR3: CASSQLPGQLQSEQYF
DNA: TGTGCCAGCAGCCAGCTCCCGGGACAGTTGCAGTCCGAGCAGTACTTC
V: TRBV7-6
size: .
D: TRBD1
J: TRBJ2-7

CDR3: CASSESRGSPLHF
DNA: TGTGCCAGCAGTGAATCCAGGGGTTCACCCCTCCACTTT
V: TRBV6-4
size: .
D: .
J: TRBJ1-6

CDR3: CASSPRAGERQQYF
DNA: TGTGCCAGCAGTCCCAGGGCGGGAGAGAGGCAGCAGTACTTC
V: TRBV5-4
size: few
D: TRBD2
J: TRBJ2-7

CDR3: CASTNSYNEQFF
DNA: TGTGCCAGCACCAACTCCTACAATGAGCAGTTCTTC
V: TRBV28
size: .
D: .
J: TRBJ2-1

CDR3: CASSESWTSYEQYF
DNA: TGTGCCAGCAGTGAATCATGGACTTCCTACGAGCAGTACTTC
V: TRBV6-1
size: .
D: .
J: TRBJ2-7

CDR3: CASSLAIGGGYGYTF
DNA: TGCGCCAGCAGCTTGGCCATAGGGGGTGGCTATGGCTACACCTTC
V: TRBV5-1
size: .
D: .
J: TRBJ1-2

CDR3: CASSLRSGSLNTEAFF
DNA: TGTGCCAGCAGCTTAAGGAGCGGTAGCTTGAACACTGAAGCTTTCTTT
V: TRBV7-2
size: .
D: .
J: TRBJ1-1

CDR3: CASSKPIRGTSYYEQYF
DNA: TGTGCCAGCAGCAAGCCTATCCGAGGGACTAGCTACTACGAGCAGTACTTC
V: TRBV21-1
size: .
D: .
J: TRBJ2-7

CDR3: CASTSGSVLSTEQFF
DNA: TGTGCCTCGACTAGCGGGAGCGTCCTTAGCACCGAGCAGTTCTTC
V: TRBV10-3
size: .
D: TRBD2
J: TRBJ2-1

CDR3: CAISEDTKNTGELFF
DNA: TGTGCCATCAGTGAGGACACGAAGAACACCGGGGAGCTGTTTTTT
V: TRBV10-3
size: once
D: .
J: TRBJ2-2

CDR3: CASSHWTSGGGEQFF
DNA: TGTGCCAGCAGCCACTGGACTAGCGGGGGCGGCGAGCAGTTCTTC
V: TRBV14
size: few
D: TRBD2
J: TRBJ2-1